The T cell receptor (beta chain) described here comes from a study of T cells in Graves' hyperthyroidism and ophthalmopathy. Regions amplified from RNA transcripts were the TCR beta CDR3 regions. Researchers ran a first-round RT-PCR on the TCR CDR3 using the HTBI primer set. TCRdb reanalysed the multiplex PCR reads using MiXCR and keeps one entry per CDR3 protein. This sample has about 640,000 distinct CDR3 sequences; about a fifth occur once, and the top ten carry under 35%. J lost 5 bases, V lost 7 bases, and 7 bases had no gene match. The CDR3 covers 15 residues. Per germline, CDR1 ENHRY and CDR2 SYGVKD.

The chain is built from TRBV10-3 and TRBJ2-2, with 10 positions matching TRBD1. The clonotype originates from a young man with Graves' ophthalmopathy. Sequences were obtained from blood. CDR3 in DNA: TGTGCCATCACTCCGGACAGGGGGGGGACCGGGGAGCTGTTTTTT. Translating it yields CAITPDRGGTGELFF.